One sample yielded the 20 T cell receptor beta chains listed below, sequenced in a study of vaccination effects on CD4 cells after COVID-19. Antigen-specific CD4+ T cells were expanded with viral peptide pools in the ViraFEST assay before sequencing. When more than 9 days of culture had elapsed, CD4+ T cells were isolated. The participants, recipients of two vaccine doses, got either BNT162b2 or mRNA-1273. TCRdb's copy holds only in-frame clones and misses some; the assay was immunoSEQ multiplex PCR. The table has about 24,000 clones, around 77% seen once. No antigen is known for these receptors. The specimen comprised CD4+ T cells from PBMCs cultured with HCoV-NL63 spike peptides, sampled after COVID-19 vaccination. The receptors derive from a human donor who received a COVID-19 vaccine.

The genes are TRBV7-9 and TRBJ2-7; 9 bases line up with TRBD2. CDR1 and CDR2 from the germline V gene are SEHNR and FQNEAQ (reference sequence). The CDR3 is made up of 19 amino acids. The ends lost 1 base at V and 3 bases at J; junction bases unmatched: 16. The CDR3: CASSLGAGSGRTKNYEQYF. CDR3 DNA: TGTGCCAGCAGCTTAGGGGCGGGGAGCGGGAGGACGAAGAACTACGAGCAGTACTTC.

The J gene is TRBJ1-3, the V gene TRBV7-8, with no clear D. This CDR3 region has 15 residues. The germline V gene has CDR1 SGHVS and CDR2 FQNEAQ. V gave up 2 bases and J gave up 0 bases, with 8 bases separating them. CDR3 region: CASSLNGNSGNTIYF. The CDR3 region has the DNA TGTGCCAGCAGCTTAAATGGTAACTCTGGAAACACCATATATTTT.

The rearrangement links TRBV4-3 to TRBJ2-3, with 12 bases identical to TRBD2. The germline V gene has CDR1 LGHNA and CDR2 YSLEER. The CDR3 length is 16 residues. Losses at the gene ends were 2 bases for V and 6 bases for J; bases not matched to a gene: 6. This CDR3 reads CASSQSSGGGLDTQYF. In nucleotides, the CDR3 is TGCGCCAGCAGCCAATCTAGCGGGGGGGGATTGGATACGCAGTATTTT.

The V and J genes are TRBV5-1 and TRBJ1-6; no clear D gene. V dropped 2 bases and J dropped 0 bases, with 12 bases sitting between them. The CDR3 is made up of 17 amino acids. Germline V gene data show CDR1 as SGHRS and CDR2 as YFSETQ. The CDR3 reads CASSFEVGSSYNSPLHF. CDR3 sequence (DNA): TGCGCCAGCAGCTTTGAGGTGGGGAGCTCCTATAATTCACCCCTCCACTTT.

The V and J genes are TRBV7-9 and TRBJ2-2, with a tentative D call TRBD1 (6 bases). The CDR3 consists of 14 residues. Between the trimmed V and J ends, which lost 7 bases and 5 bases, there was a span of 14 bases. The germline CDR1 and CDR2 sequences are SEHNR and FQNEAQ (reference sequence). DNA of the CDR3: TGTGCCAGCATCCCGGGACAACGAACCGGGGAGCTGTTTTTT. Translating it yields CASIPGQRTGELFF.

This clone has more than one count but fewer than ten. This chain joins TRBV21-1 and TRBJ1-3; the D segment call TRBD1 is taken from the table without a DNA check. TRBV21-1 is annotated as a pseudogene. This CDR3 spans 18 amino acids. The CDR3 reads CASSKGGTGNAIGNTIYF. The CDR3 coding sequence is TGTGCCAGCAGCAAAGGGGGGACAGGAAATGCAATTGGAAACACCATATATTTT.

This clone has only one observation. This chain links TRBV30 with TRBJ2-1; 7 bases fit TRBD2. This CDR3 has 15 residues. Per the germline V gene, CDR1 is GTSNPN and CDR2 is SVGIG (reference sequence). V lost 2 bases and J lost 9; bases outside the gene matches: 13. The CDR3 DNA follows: TGTGCCTGGAGTCCAACGGCGGGAGCCGCTGGTGAGCAGTTCTTC. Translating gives CAWSPTAGAAGEQFF.

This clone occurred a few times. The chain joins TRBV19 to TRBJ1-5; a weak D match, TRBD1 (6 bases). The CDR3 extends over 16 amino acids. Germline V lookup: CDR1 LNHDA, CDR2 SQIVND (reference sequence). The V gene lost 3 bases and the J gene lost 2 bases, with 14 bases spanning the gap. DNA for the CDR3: TGTGCCAGTAGTATCCCATATAACAGGGGCAATCAGCCCCAGCATTTT. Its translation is CASSIPYNRGNQPQHF.

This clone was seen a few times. CDR3 region: CASSPPTGSYNEQFF. Written as DNA, the CDR3 is TGTGCCAGCTCACCCCCGACAGGATCCTACAATGAGCAGTTCTTC. The chain links TRBV18 to TRBJ2-1; D is possibly TRBD1 (6 bases). Germline CDR1 and CDR2: KGHSH and LQKENI. Trimming took 3 bases from V and 1 from J, leaving 10 bases between them. CDR3 length: 15 amino acids.

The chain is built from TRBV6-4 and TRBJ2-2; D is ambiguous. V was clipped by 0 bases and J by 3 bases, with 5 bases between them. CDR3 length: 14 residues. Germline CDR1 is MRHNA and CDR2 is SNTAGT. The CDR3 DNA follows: TGTGCCAGCAGTGACTCCTGGTACACCGGGGAGCTGTTTTTT. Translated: CASSDSWYTGELFF.

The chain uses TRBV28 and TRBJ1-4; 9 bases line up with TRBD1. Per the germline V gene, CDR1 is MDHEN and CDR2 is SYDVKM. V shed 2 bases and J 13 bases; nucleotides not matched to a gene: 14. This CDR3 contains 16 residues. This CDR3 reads CASSLILGQGIVRLFF. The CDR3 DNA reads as TGTGCCAGCAGTTTAATCTTAGGACAGGGGATTGTCCGACTGTTTTTT.

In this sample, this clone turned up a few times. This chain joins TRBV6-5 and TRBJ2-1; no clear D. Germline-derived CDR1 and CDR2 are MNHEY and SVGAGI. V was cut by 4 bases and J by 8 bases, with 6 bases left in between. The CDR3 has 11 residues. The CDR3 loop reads CASSSWDEQFF. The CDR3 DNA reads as TGTGCCAGCAGTTCCTGGGATGAGCAGTTCTTC.

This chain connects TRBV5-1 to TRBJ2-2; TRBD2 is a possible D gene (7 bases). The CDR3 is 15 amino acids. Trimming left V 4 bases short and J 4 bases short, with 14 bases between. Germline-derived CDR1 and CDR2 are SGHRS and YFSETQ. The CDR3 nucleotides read TGCGCCAGCAGCGCGGGCGGGGGCAGCACCGGGGAGCTGTTTTTT. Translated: CASSAGGGSTGELFF.

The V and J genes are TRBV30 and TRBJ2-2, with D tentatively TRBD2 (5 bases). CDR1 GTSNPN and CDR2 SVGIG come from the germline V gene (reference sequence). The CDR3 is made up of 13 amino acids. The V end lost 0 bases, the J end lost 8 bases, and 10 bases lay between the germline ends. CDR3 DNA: TGTGCCTGGAGTGTAGGAGGATTAGGGGAGCTGTTTTTT. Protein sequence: CAWSVGGLGELFF.

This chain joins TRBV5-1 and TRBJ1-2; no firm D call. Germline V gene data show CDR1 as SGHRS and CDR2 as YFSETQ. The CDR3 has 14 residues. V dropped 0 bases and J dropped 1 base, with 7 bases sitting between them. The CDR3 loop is CASSLVPDNYGYTF. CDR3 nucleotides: TGCGCCAGCAGCTTGGTTCCAGATAACTATGGCTACACCTTC.

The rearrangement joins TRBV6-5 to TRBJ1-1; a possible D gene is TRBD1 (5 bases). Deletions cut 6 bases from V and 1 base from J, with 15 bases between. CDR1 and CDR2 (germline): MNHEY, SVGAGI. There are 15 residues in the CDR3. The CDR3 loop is CASRVPGRKNTEAFF. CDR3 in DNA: TGTGCCAGCAGGGTTCCGGGACGCAAGAACACTGAAGCTTTCTTT.

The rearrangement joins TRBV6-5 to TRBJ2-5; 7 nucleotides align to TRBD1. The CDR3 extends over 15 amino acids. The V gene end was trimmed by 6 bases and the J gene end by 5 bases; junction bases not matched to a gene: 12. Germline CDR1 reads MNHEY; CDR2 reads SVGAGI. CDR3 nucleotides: TGTGCCAGCAGGGCCCACGGGGACAGTAAGGAGACCCAGTACTTC. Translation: CASRAHGDSKETQYF.

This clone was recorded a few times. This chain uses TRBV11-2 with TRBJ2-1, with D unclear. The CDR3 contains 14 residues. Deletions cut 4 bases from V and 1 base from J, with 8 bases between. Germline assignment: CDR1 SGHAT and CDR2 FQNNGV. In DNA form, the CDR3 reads TGTGCCAGCAGCTCCACATCATCCTACAATGAGCAGTTCTTC. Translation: CASSSTSSYNEQFF.

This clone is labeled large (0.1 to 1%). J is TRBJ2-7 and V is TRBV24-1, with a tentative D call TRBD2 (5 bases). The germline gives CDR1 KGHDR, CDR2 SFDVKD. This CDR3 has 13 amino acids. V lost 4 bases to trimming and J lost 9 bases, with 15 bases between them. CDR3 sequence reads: CATSDPAGERQYF. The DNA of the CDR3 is TGTGCCACCAGTGACCCCGCTGGGGAGCGGCAGTACTTC.

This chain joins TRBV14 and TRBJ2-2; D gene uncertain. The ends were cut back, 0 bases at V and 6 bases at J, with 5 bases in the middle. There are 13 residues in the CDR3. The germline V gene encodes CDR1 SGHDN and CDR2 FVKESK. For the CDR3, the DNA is TGTGCCAGCAGCCAAGATCTAGCCGGGGAGCTGTTTTTT. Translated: CASSQDLAGELFF.